This T cell receptor (beta chain) was retrieved from a study of blood T cell repertoires in COVID-19. Background on the study: In each case, the material was cDNA or gDNA derived from T cells, B-cell-depleted T cells, or PBMCs.

Patients of the Seattle cohort, enrolled during active infection, were followed longitudinally. The V segment lost 6 bases and the J segment 2 bases; nucleotides outside the gene matches: 8. The CDR3 extends over 16 amino acids. Germline V lookup: CDR1 MNHEY, CDR2 SMNVEV (reference sequence). The data were produced by immunoSEQ multiplex PCR, yet TCRdb's version contains in-frame clones alone and is incomplete. The table has some 49,000 clones, around 86% seen once. The sequenced material came from peripheral blood. This clonotype originated in a woman of 80 years or more with COVID-19, enrolled during active disease. The chain is built from TRBV27 and TRBJ2-5; TRBD2 aligns across 11 bases. CDR3 coding DNA: TGTGCCAGCAGCCGACGCAGGACTAGCGGGCAAGAGACCCAGTACTTC. It specifies CASSRRRTSGQETQYF.